This T cell receptor beta chain was retrieved from a study of blood T cell repertoires in COVID-19. At the level of the study: Sites in the United States, Italy and Spain provided acute and convalescent COVID-19 samples. Sources were T cells, B-cell-depleted T cells, or PBMCs; the material itself was cDNA or gDNA.

Sequencing was performed with immunoSEQ multiplex PCR; in TCRdb, only in-frame clones are kept and a portion is missing. The sample yields some 130,000 clones, 80% to 90% seen once. The ends lost 4 bases at V and 4 bases at J; junction bases unmatched: 11. The CDR3 extends over 16 amino acids. Looked up from germline, CDR1 is LNHDA and CDR2 is SQIVND (reference sequence). Those enrolled, adults aged about 18 to 89 years, came from fewer than 25 US areas. Two consecutive negative NP/OP PCR tests, clearance, or resolved symptoms defined Cohort 3 recovery. This sequence was found in a man aged 50 to 60 who had recovered from COVID-19. The chain carries TRBV19 and TRBJ2-5, with TRBD1 matching over 8 bases. Sequenced: PBMCs or T cells enriched from blood (not recorded which). The CDR3 sequence: CASSNRAGGGSETQYF. CDR3 nucleotide sequence: TGTGCCAGTAGTAACCGGGCAGGGGGCGGCTCAGAGACCCAGTACTTC.